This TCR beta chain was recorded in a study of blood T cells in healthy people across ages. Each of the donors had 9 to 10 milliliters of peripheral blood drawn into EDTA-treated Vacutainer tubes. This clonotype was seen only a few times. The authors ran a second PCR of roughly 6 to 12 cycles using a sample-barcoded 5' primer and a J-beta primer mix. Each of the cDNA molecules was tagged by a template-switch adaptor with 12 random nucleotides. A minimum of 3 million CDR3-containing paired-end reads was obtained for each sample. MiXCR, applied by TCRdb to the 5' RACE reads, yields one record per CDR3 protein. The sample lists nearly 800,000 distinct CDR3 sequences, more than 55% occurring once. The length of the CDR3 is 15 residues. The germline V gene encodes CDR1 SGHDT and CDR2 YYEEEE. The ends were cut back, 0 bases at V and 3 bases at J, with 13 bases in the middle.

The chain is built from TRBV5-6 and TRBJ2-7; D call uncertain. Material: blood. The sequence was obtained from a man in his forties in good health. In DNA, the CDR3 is TGTGCCAGCAGCTTGGTTGCCGGGTACAGCTACGAGCAGTACTTC. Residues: CASSLVAGYSYEQYF.